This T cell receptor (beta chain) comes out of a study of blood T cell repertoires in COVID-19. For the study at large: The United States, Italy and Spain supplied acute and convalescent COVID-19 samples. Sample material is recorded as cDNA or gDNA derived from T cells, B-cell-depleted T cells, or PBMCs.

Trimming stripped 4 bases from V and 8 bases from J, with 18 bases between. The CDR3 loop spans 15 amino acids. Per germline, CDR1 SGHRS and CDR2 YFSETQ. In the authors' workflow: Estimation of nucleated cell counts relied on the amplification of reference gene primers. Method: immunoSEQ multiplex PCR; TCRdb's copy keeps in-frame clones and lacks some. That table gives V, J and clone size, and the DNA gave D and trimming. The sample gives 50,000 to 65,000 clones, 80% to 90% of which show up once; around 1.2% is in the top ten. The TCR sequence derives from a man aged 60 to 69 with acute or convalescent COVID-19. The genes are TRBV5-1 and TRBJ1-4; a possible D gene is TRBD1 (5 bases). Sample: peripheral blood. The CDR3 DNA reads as TGCGCCAGCAGCCCGGAGGGCAGGGAGAACGAAAAACTGTTTTTT. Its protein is CASSPEGRENEKLFF.